The 27 T cell receptor beta chains below all came from one sample that was sequenced in a study of cytomegalovirus exposure and HLA in healthy donors (dated by TCRdb to about 2017). Libraries came from the immunoSEQ multiplex PCR assay. TCRdb provides this immuneACCESS table in a form limited to in-frame rearrangements. Some clones are lacking; in checked studies, under half of them reflect an unresolved V gene, and why the rest are absent is not known. In this sample the table shows approximately 59,000 clones, over 90% of which occur a single time. The top ten hold approximately 5.3% of the sample. The sample consisted of PBMCs. These receptor sequences come from a man aged 18 to 29 in good health and CMV-seropositive.

The rearrangement links TRBV9 to TRBJ2-7; D unresolved. The CDR3 extends over 16 amino acids. Trimming stripped 4 bases from V and 2 bases from J, with 19 bases between. The germline V gene has CDR1 SGDLS and CDR2 YYNGEE. CDR3 DNA sequence: TGTGCCAGCAGCCCGTACGTAGGAGTGGTGGCCTACGAGCAGTACTTC. It is translated as CASSPYVGVVAYEQYF.

This clone was recorded once. V is TRBV15 and J is TRBJ2-7; 14 bases line up with TRBD2. The junction had 8 bases not matched to a gene; V was cut back by 0 bases and J by 7 bases. Per the germline V gene, CDR1 is LNHNV and CDR2 is YYDKDF (reference sequence). This CDR3 region has 17 residues. CDR3 sequence: CATSRDPRTSGRHEQYF. The CDR3 nucleotides read TGTGCCACCAGCAGAGATCCAAGGACTAGCGGGAGGCATGAGCAGTACTTC.

The chain joins TRBV7-8 to TRBJ2-6; D gene unclear. Germline CDR1 and CDR2: SGHVS and FQNEAQ. V was clipped by 5 bases and J by 2 bases, with 16 bases between them. CDR3 length equals 17 residues. The CDR3 bases are TGTGCCAGCAGCATACACCGGGTACCGACTGGGGCCAACGTCCTGACTTTC. Its protein is CASSIHRVPTGANVLTF.

The J gene is TRBJ2-7, the V gene TRBV6-6, with D possibly matching TRBD2 (5 bases). CDR1 and CDR2 from the germline V gene are MNHNY and SVGAGI (reference sequence). The CDR3 length is 12 residues. Trimming stripped 5 bases from V and 5 bases from J, with 10 bases between. The CDR3 reads CASSTTGDEQYF. CDR3 coding DNA: TGTGCCAGCAGTACAACCGGGGACGAGCAGTACTTC.

Concerning this clone: Mismatch with germline at one junction end may stem from a read error. The chain links TRBV6-1 to TRBJ2-2; TRBD1 is a possible D gene (6 bases). The CDR3 covers 11 residues. Germline V gene lookup returns CDR1 MNHNS and CDR2 SASEGT. CDR3 protein: CASSEGQWLFF. The DNA of the CDR3 is TGTGCCAGCAGCGAAGGACAGTGGCTGTTTTTT.

The chain combines TRBV5-4 with TRBJ1-4, with D uncertain. The CDR3 totals 15 residues. V was trimmed by 0 bases and J by 5 bases, leaving 11 bases between them. The germline V gene has CDR1 SGHNT and CDR2 YYREEE (reference sequence). The CDR3 spells CASSLAGGLNEKLFF. The CDR3, as DNA: TGTGCCAGCAGCTTGGCGGGTGGTTTAAATGAAAAACTGTTTTTT. The whole variable domain, filled in from reference TRBV5-4 and TRBJ1-4, reads ETGVTQSPTHLIKTRGQQVTLRCSSQSGHNTVSWYQQALGQGPQFIFQYYREEENGRGNFPPRFSGLQFPNYSSELNVNALELDDSALYLCASSLAGGLNEKLFFGSGTQLSVL.

The rearrangement joins TRBV19 to TRBJ1-2; 8 nucleotides agree with TRBD1. Per germline, CDR1 LNHDA and CDR2 SQIVND (reference sequence). V shed 3 bases, J shed 2 bases, and the junction held 14 bases outside the gene matches. This CDR3 has 18 amino acids. The CDR3: CASSMRAPGQGPNYGYTF. CDR3 bases: TGTGCCAGTAGTATGAGGGCCCCCGGACAGGGACCGAACTATGGCTACACCTTC.

The chain employs TRBV7-6 and TRBJ1-5; 7 bases are a match to TRBD1. V lost 2 bases to trimming and J lost 5 bases; unmatched junction nucleotides: 15. This CDR3 has 18 residues. Germline V CDR1 and CDR2: SGHVS, FNYEAQ. CDR3 amino acids: CASSLYGSYRGRDQPQHF. The CDR3 region has the DNA TGTGCCAGCAGCTTATACGGATCGTACAGGGGAAGGGATCAGCCCCAGCATTTT.

The chain links TRBV2 to TRBJ1-2; 11 nucleotides align to TRBD1. The germline gives CDR1 SNHLY, CDR2 FYNNEI. This CDR3 is built from 14 residues. The trim removed 5 bases at V and 4 bases at J, leaving 3 bases unmatched. Here the CDR3 DNA reads TGTGCCAGCAGTTACGGACAGGGGGCCTATGGCTACACCTTC. Translated: CASSYGQGAYGYTF.

The chain recombines TRBV27 with TRBJ1-4, with D tentatively TRBD1 (6 bases). CDR3 length: 14 residues. Germline loops: CDR1 MNHEY, CDR2 SMNVEV (reference sequence). Trimming stripped 4 bases from V and 7 bases from J, with 13 bases between. The CDR3 here is CASSSRQGSEKLFF. DNA of the CDR3: TGTGCCAGCAGTTCCCGGCAGGGGAGTGAAAAACTGTTTTTT.

The chain has TRBV5-6 and TRBJ1-5; D may be TRBD1 (5 bases). V was clipped by 3 bases and J by 5 bases, with 18 bases between them. The germline CDR1 and CDR2 sequences are SGHDT and YYEEEE. The CDR3 is made up of 16 amino acids. The CDR3 spells CASSSLAGGFDQPQHF. CDR3 sequence (DNA): TGTGCCAGCAGCTCGCTGGCGGGGGGGTTCGATCAGCCCCAGCATTTT.

The chain links TRBV14 to TRBJ2-3; 14 positions match TRBD2. The CDR3 length is 18 residues. V shed 1 base and J 4 bases; nucleotides not matched to a gene: 7. Germline CDR1 reads SGHDN; CDR2 reads FVKESK. CDR3 in DNA: TGTGCCAGCAGCCAAGGACTAGCGGGAGGGCCCGGCTCAGATACGCAGTATTTT. This encodes CASSQGLAGGPGSDTQYF.

The rearrangement uses TRBV11-2 and TRBJ2-7; TRBD2 matches 15 bases. The CDR3 loop spans 20 amino acids. Germline V gene sequence: CDR1 SGHAT, CDR2 FQNNGV. V shed 0 bases and J 1 base; nucleotides not matched to a gene: 10. The CDR3 bases are TGTGCCAGCAGCTTAGATCTTTGGGGGACTAGCGGGGGGATTTCCTACGAGCAGTACTTC. Its translation: CASSLDLWGTSGGISYEQYF.

This chain connects TRBV27 to TRBJ2-7, with 9 bases aligning to TRBD1. Germline CDR1 reads MNHEY; CDR2 reads SMNVEV (reference sequence). V was pared by 3 bases and J by 5 bases, with 11 bases of the junction left unmatched. The CDR3 runs 16 residues. The CDR3 sequence is CASSFGTGQGADEQYF. CDR3 DNA sequence: TGTGCCAGCAGTTTTGGGACGGGACAGGGCGCCGACGAGCAGTACTTC.

This rearrangement joins TRBV28 to TRBJ2-7; 11 bases line up with TRBD2. The length of the CDR3 is 15 residues. From germline, CDR1 is MDHEN and CDR2 SYDVKM. V trimming: 6 bases; J trimming: 2 bases; junction bases outside the gene matches: 6. In DNA, the CDR3 is TGTGCCAGCAGGTCAAAGGGACTAGCGGCCTACGAGCAGTACTTC. Its translation: CASRSKGLAAYEQYF.

The chain has TRBV6-5 and TRBJ1-4, with 7 bases identical to TRBD1. Germline CDR1 is MNHEY and CDR2 is SVGAGI. The CDR3 is 15 amino acids. The trim removed 10 bases at V and 5 bases at J, leaving 13 bases unmatched. Here the CDR3 DNA reads TGTGCCACTCTTAAAAGGGGACAGCCCAATGAAAAACTGTTTTTT. It specifies CATLKRGQPNEKLFF.

The chain links TRBV13 to TRBJ2-6; 7 bases are a match to TRBD2. The V and J ends lost 1 base and 2 bases, in that order; junction bases with no gene match: 5. Germline lookup yields CDR1 PRHDT and CDR2 FYEKMQ (reference sequence). The CDR3 spans 17 residues. As DNA, the CDR3 is TGTGCCAGCAGCTTAGAGCTGGGAGGGGCTGGGGCCAACGTCCTGACTTTC. Protein: CASSLELGGAGANVLTF.

The chain recombines TRBV11-2 with TRBJ1-5; D possibly corresponds to TRBD1 (5 bases). Germline V gene lookup returns CDR1 SGHAT and CDR2 FQNNGV. The CDR3 is made up of 14 amino acids. V was trimmed by 5 bases and J by 5 bases, leaving 13 bases between them. In nucleotides, the CDR3 is TGTGCCAGCAGCCTGAGGACGGGGGATCAGCCCCAGCATTTT. This encodes CASSLRTGDQPQHF.

This clone was detected once. The chain links TRBV28 to TRBJ1-3, with 9 bases fitting TRBD1. Germline CDR1 reads MDHEN; CDR2 reads SYDVKM. Trimming removed 4 bases from V and 3 bases from J; junction bases left unmatched: 7. There are 16 residues in the CDR3. Here the CDR3 reads CASSSNRGLGGNTIYF. CDR3 coding DNA: TGTGCCAGCAGTTCCAACAGGGGGCTAGGTGGAAACACCATATATTTT.

This clone appeared once. The chain links TRBV19 to TRBJ2-1, with a tentative D call TRBD2 (5 bases). The V gene lost 1 base and the J gene lost 6 bases, with 10 bases spanning the gap. From germline, CDR1 is LNHDA and CDR2 SQIVND (reference sequence). The CDR3 spans 14 residues. The CDR3 sequence is CASSIGGRGNEQFF. The CDR3 region has the DNA TGTGCCAGTAGTATAGGTGGCCGGGGCAATGAGCAGTTCTTC.

The chain couples TRBV15 to TRBJ2-1; D may be TRBD2 (5 bases). This CDR3 region has 14 residues. CDR1 is LNHNV and CDR2 is YYDKDF in the germline V gene (reference sequence). Trimming removed 4 bases at V and 6 bases at J, with 13 bases between. The CDR3 here is CATSTGLPSNEQFF. Written as DNA, the CDR3 is TGTGCCACCAGCACCGGACTCCCTAGCAATGAGCAGTTCTTC.

The chain recombines TRBV28 with TRBJ1-1, with D perhaps matching TRBD1 (5 bases). Germline loops: CDR1 MDHEN, CDR2 SYDVKM. V was trimmed by 6 bases and J by 5 bases, leaving 13 bases between them. This CDR3 contains 13 residues. This chain's CDR3 is CASRPEGATEAFF. In DNA form, the CDR3 reads TGTGCCAGCAGGCCGGAAGGGGCGACTGAAGCTTTCTTT.

In its sample, this clone was seen once. This CDR3 is CANRTNSLDTQYF. Written as DNA, the CDR3 is TGTGCCAACCGGACTAACTCATTAGATACGCAGTATTTT. This chain links TRBV7-3 with TRBJ2-3, with D perhaps TRBD2 (6 bases). The CDR3 length is 13 residues. V lost 10 bases, J lost 5 bases, and 16 bases lay in between. The germline V gene has CDR1 SGHTA and CDR2 FQGTGA.

This chain joins TRBV6-6 and TRBJ2-7, with 7 bases fitting TRBD1. Germline V lookup: CDR1 MNHNY, CDR2 SVGAGI (reference sequence). V dropped 5 bases and J dropped 5; count of bases not matched to a gene: 12. The CDR3 contains 15 residues. In DNA, the CDR3 is TGTGCCAGCAGTATATCGGGACAGCCTGTCCACGAGCAGTACTTC. Its translation is CASSISGQPVHEQYF.

V is TRBV5-1 and J is TRBJ1-2; the match to TRBD1 covers 8 bases. CDR1 and CDR2 (germline): SGHRS, YFSETQ. CDR3 size: 15 residues. Trimming at V came to 3 bases and at J to 4 bases, leaving 8 bases not matched to a gene. In DNA form, the CDR3 reads TGCGCCAGCAGCTCCCAGGGGGCTAGCGGCTATGGCTACACCTTC. Translation gives CASSSQGASGYGYTF.

V is TRBV2 and J is TRBJ2-7; D is possibly TRBD1 (5 bases). The CDR3 sequence is 14 residues long. Germline CDR1 reads SNHLY; CDR2 reads FYNNEI. Trimming pared 3 bases from V and 0 bases from J, leaving 9 bases between. CDR3 in DNA: TGTGCCAGCAGTGAGGGGCCCTTCTCCTACGAGCAGTACTTC. Protein: CASSEGPFSYEQYF.

The chain links TRBV30 to TRBJ1-1; TRBD1 might be the D (5 bases). The germline V gene encodes CDR1 GTSNPN and CDR2 SVGIG (reference sequence). V was trimmed by 1 base and J by 10 bases, leaving 13 bases between them. The CDR3 covers 12 residues. The CDR3 loop reads CAWSDHRGGAFF. CDR3 sequence (DNA): TGTGCCTGGAGTGACCACCGGGGGGGAGCTTTCTTT.